This T cell receptor (beta chain) was obtained from a study of T-cell memory formation after mild COVID-19. With respect to this clonotype: The antigen is unknown.

TCRdb reprocessed the 5' RACE reads via MiXCR and lists one record per CDR3 protein. The sample includes about 320,000 distinct CDR3 sequences, roughly an eighth seen only once; the top ten take 21%. The study's findings and limits: For contracting clones, CD4+ ones sat mainly in CM and EM, CD8+ in EMRA.

The receptor was derived from a man aged 18 to 29 who had mild COVID-19 (a few samples of this study predate the infection). Cell type and time point are not known. Material: PBMCs or a T cell subset sorted from them (not recorded which).

CDR3 DNA sequence: TGTGCCACCAGTGAGCGGACCGAGGATGGCTACACCTTC. This codes for CATSERTEDGYTF. V usage is TRBV24-1 and J usage is TRBJ1-2; D is uncertain. CDR3 length equals 13 residues. Germline-derived CDR1 and CDR2 are KGHDR and SFDVKD. V shed 4 bases and J shed 6 bases, with 11 bases lying between them.